The entry that follows covers one T cell receptor (beta chain) sequence. This sample stems from a study of T cell changes during pregnancy in multiple sclerosis. The table came from immunoSEQ multiplex PCR; TCRdb's copy has only in-frame clones and leaves some out. The profile covers 50,000 to 70,000 clones, with 92% appearing a single time and roughly 1.5% taken by the ten largest. Germline V lookup: CDR1 SGHTA, CDR2 FQGTGA. This CDR3 spans 15 amino acids. Trimming removed 4 bases from V and 9 bases from J; junction bases left unmatched: 10. This TCR came from a female donor with multiple sclerosis, enrolled in a pregnancy study. The starting material was peripheral blood, obtained in the second trimester of pregnancy. The rearrangement uses TRBV7-3 and TRBJ2-1, with 9 nucleotides matching TRBD2. The CDR3 nucleotides are TGTGCCAGCAGCTCTCGTCGAGCGGGAGGAAGTGAGCAGTTCTTC. It is translated as CASSSRRAGGSEQFF. The full variable domain, in which reference TRBV7-3 and TRBJ2-1 provide the parts outside the CDR3, is GAGVSQTPSNKVTEKGKYVELRCDPISGHTALYWYRQSLGQGPEFLIYFQGTGAADDSGLPNDRFFAVRPEGSVSTLKIQRTERGDSAVYLCASSSRRAGGSEQFFGPGTRLTVL.